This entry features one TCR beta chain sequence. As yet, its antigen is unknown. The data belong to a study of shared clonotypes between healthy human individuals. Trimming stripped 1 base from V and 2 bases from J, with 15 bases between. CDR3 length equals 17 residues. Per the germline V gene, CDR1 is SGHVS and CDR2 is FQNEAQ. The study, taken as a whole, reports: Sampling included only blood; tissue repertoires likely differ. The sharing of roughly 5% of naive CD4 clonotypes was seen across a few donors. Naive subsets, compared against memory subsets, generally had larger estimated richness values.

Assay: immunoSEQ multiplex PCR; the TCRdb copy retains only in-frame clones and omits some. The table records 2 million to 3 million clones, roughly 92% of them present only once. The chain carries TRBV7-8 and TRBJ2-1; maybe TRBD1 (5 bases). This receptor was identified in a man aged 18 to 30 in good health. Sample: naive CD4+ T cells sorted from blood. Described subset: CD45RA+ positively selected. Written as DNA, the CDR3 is TGTGCCAGCAGCTTAGGGGTACTGGGGCGGCCCTACAATGAGCAGTTCTTC. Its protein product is CASSLGVLGRPYNEQFF.